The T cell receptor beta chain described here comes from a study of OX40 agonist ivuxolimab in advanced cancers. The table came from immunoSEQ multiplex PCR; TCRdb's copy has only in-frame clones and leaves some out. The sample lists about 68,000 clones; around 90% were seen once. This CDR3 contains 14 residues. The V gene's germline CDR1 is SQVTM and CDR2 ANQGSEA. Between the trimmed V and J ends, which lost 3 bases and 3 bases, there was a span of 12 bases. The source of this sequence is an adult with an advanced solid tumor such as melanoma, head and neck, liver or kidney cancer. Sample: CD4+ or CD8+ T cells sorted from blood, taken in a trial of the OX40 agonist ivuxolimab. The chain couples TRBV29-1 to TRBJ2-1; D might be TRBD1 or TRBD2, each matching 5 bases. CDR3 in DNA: TGCAGCGTTGAGGGGGAGCGGAGCTACAATGAGCAGTTCTTC. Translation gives CSVEGERSYNEQFF.